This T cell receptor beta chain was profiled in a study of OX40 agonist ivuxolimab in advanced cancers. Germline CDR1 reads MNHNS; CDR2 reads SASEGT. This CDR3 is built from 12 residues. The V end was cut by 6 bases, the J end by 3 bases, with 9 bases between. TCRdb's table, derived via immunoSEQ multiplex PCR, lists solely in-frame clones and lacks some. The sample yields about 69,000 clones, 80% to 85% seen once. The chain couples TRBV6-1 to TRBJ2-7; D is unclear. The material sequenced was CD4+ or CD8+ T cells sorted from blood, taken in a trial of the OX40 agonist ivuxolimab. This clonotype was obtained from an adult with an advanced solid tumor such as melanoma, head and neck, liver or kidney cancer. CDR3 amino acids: CASRTQIYEQYF. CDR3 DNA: TGTGCCAGCAGAACGCAGATCTACGAGCAGTACTTC.